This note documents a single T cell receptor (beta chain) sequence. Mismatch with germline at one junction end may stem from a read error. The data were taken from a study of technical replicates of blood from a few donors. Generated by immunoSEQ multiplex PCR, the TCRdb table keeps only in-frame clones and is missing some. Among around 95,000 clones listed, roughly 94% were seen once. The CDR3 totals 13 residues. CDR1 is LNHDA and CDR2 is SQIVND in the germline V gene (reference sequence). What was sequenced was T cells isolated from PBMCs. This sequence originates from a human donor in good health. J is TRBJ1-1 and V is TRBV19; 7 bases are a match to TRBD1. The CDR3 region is CASSVDRDTEAFF. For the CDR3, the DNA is TGTGCCAGTAGTGTAGACAGGGACACTGAAGCTTTCTTT. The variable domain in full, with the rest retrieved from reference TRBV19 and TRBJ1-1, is DGGITQSPKYLFRKEGQNVTLSCEQNLNHDAMYWYRQDPGQGLRLIYYSQIVNDFQKGDIAEGYSVSREKKESFPLTVTSAQKNPTAFYLCASSVDRDTEAFFGQGTRLTVV.